This T cell receptor beta chain emerged from a study of siplizumab effects on memory and regulatory T cells. Unstimulated subsets comprising naive, memory, effector memory and TEMRA cells were sequenced in a few donor pairs. Germline V gene sequence: CDR1 SEHNR, CDR2 FQNEAQ (reference sequence). V was pared by 5 bases and J by 6 bases, with 5 bases of the junction left unmatched. The CDR3 consists of 16 residues. A word on this clone: The antigen is unknown.

Whole-study findings and limits: Alloreactive clones mapping to unstimulated subsets formed only a minor fraction.

It was 95,000 to 100,000 TCR templates that were assayed per sample. Data came from immunoSEQ multiplex PCR; TCRdb stores just in-frame clones and leaves some out. The sample holds over 85,000 clones, roughly 95% seen once. Material: naive CD4+ T cells sorted from blood. The sequence derives from a human donor in good health. This rearrangement joins TRBV7-9 to TRBJ2-2; TRBD2 agrees at 14 bases. CDR3 DNA sequence: TGTGCCAGCAGCACCCGACTAGCGGGGGGGCCCGGGGAGCTGTTTTTT. This sequence encodes CASSTRLAGGPGELFF.